This TCR beta chain was identified during a study of T cell responses to AZD1222 COVID-19 vaccine. The study, taken as a whole, reports: Just 6 or 7 people given AZD1222 tested seropositive at baseline. A mostly white British donor set with more females was recruited, and clonal diversity was possibly underestimated.

The data were produced by immunoSEQ multiplex PCR, yet TCRdb's version contains in-frame clones alone and is incomplete. Of 170,000 or so clones listed, 90% are singletons. CDR3 length: 15 residues. Germline CDR1 and CDR2: MDHEN and SYDVKM. J gave up 4 bases and V 6 bases, and 9 bases lay outside the gene matches. Notes on this clone: Its specificity is not known.

The sample consisted of peripheral blood, taken on day 0 of AZD1222 vaccination. The clonotype was recovered from an adult in good health. V and J are TRBV28 and TRBJ1-5, with 7 bases that match TRBD1. CDR3 in amino acids: CASSTRQGGNQPQHF. DNA of the CDR3: TGTGCCAGCAGCACCAGACAGGGAGGGAATCAGCCCCAGCATTTT.